Below are 18 T cell receptor beta chains sequenced from a single sample in a study of blood T cells in healthy people across ages. Combining a sample-barcoded 5' primer with a J-beta primer mix, a second PCR ran for roughly 6 to 12 cycles. From the 5' RACE reads, TCRdb called clonotypes with MiXCR, one entry per CDR3 protein. The sample records more than 450,000 distinct CDR3 sequences, about 26% being singletons. These data also formed part of another study, on T cells of mothers and their children.

The sequenced material came from blood. The receptors here all came from a boy aged 2 to 10 in good health.

The chain recombines TRBV7-9 with TRBJ2-1; TRBD2 matches at 10 bases. This CDR3 region has 15 residues. Germline lookup yields CDR1 SEHNR and CDR2 FQNEAQ (reference sequence). V lost 2 bases and J lost 7; bases outside the gene matches: 5. The CDR3 protein is CASSLSQLAGNEQFF. The CDR3 DNA reads TGTGCCAGCAGCTTAAGCCAACTAGCGGGGAATGAGCAGTTCTTC.

This clonotype was seen only a few times. This chain connects TRBV7-9 to TRBJ1-6; D is uncertain. Trimming removed 7 bases at V and 8 bases at J, with 9 bases between. The CDR3 is made up of 12 amino acids. Germline CDR1 SEHNR, CDR2 FQNEAQ (reference sequence). Here the CDR3 reads CASTEGDSPLHF. The CDR3 region has the DNA TGTGCCAGCACCGAGGGTGATTCACCCCTCCACTTT.

This clonotype was picked up a small number of times. The gene calls are TRBV6-6 and TRBJ2-1; D perhaps matches TRBD2 (6 bases). The germline V gene has CDR1 MNHNY and CDR2 SVGAGI (reference sequence). The CDR3 totals 13 residues. Trimming took 4 bases from V and 5 from J, leaving 9 bases between them. The CDR3 is CASSCLADNEQFF. CDR3 in DNA: TGTGCCAGCAGTTGCTTAGCGGACAATGAGCAGTTCTTC.

There are a few counts of this clonotype. V gene TRBV15 combines with J gene TRBJ2-7; D unclear. CDR1 LNHNV and CDR2 YYDKDF come from the germline V gene (reference sequence). The CDR3 consists of 11 residues. The V end was cut by 5 bases, the J end by 5 bases, with 7 bases between. CDR3 protein: CATSSRDEQYF. The CDR3 nucleotides read TGTGCCACCAGCTCCCGGGACGAGCAGTACTTC.

This chain links TRBV20-1 with TRBJ2-5; 13 bases match TRBD2. V was clipped by 4 bases and J by 6 bases; unmatched bases: 8. This CDR3 has 15 amino acids. Germline V gene lookup returns CDR1 DFQATT and CDR2 SNEGSKA (reference sequence). CDR3 sequence reads: CSATPLAGGQKTQYF. The CDR3 DNA reads as TGCAGTGCTACCCCACTAGCGGGGGGGCAGAAGACCCAGTACTTC.

The chain employs TRBV29-1 and TRBJ2-7; perhaps TRBD1 as D (6 bases). Germline CDR1 reads SQVTM; CDR2 reads ANQGSEA. The V end lost 6 bases, the J end lost 2 bases, and 14 bases lay between the germline ends. The CDR3 runs 13 residues. This CDR3 is CSVLRQDTYEQYF. The CDR3 nucleotides are TGCAGCGTCCTTCGACAGGATACCTACGAGCAGTACTTC.

The chain joins TRBV27 to TRBJ2-5; TRBD1 agrees at 7 bases. Germline trimming cut 6 bases from V and 5 bases from J; bases unmatched to any gene: 9. This CDR3 spans 14 amino acids. Germline V gene sequence: CDR1 MNHEY, CDR2 SMNVEV (reference sequence). In DNA, the CDR3 is TGTGCCAGCAGAGGACAGGAGCCATCTGAGACCCAGTACTTC. Translating it yields CASRGQEPSETQYF.

The V and J genes are TRBV6-2 or TRBV6-3 and TRBJ1-2; the match to TRBD1 covers 8 bases. Germline V gene sequence: CDR1 MNHEY, CDR2 SVGEGT. With 2 bases clipped from V and 5 bases from J, the junction kept 7 bases outside the gene matches. This CDR3 is built from 15 residues. The CDR3 region is CASSYGQGSGYGYTF. The CDR3 region has the DNA TGTGCCAGCAGTTACGGACAGGGATCGGGTTATGGCTACACCTTC.

This chain joins TRBV6-1 and TRBJ2-3; 11 bases line up with TRBD2. Unmatched junction bases numbered 4, after V lost 7 bases and J lost 7 bases. CDR3 length: 13 amino acids. Germline loops: CDR1 MNHNS, CDR2 SASEGT. CDR3 DNA: TGTGCCAGCACTAGCGGGGGGTTGTATACGCAGTATTTT. Translated, it gives CASTSGGLYTQYF.

This clonotype appeared a few times. The V and J genes are TRBV7-9 and TRBJ1-3; a possible D gene is TRBD1 (6 bases). The CDR3 length is 14 residues. Trimming removed 5 bases from V and 2 bases from J, with 10 bases in between. Germline CDR1 is SEHNR and CDR2 is FQNEAQ (reference sequence). Here the CDR3 DNA reads TGTGCCAGCAGCACCAGGGGAGCTGGAAACACCATATATTTT. It translates to CASSTRGAGNTIYF.

Only a few counts were recorded for this clonotype. V and J are TRBV20-1 and TRBJ2-7, with D tentatively TRBD2 (5 bases). Germline CDR1 DFQATT, CDR2 SNEGSKA (reference sequence). Trimming took 3 bases from V and 7 from J, leaving 28 bases between them. CDR3 length equals 17 residues. In nucleotides, the CDR3 is TGCAGTGCTAGGGAATCGATGACTATTCCGAGCGAGTGGGAGCAGTACTTC. Translated, it gives CSARESMTIPSEWEQYF.

The chain links TRBV12-3 or TRBV12-4 to TRBJ2-5; 7 bases fit TRBD2. The closer fit of TRBJ2-1 to the DNA end suggests the J call may be wrong. This CDR3 contains 14 residues. The CDR3 nucleotides are TGTGCCAGCAGTTTCTACGGGGGGTCCTTGGAGCAGTTCTTC. This sequence encodes CASSFYGGSLEQFF.

The chain has TRBV27 and TRBJ2-7; possible D gene TRBD1, 6 bases. V was shortened by 2 bases and J by 4 bases, with 15 bases between the two germline ends. In germline, CDR1 is MNHEY, CDR2 SMNVEV (reference sequence). This CDR3 contains 15 residues. The CDR3 DNA follows: TGTGCCAGCAGTTTAGGGGCAGGGGCCGGGTACGAGCAGTACTTC. Translation gives CASSLGAGAGYEQYF.

The chain's CDR3 is CSAYTLTSPETQYF. CDR3 nucleotide sequence: TGCAGCGCTTACACTTTGACTAGTCCAGAGACCCAGTACTTC. The genes are TRBV29-1 and TRBJ2-5; D might be TRBD2 (6 bases). Germline V gene lookup returns CDR1 SQVTM and CDR2 ANQGSEA. V was cut by 7 bases and J by 4 bases, with 19 bases left in between. The CDR3 runs 14 residues.

This clonotype was picked up a small number of times. The rearrangement joins TRBV20-1 to TRBJ2-3; TRBD2 matches at 7 bases. Germline CDR1 reads DFQATT; CDR2 reads SNEGSKA (reference sequence). CDR3 length: 14 amino acids. After removal of 3 bases from V and 2 bases from J, the junction contained 5 bases not matched to a gene. In nucleotides, the CDR3 is TGCAGTGCTAGGCCTAGCGGCACCACAGATACGCAGTATTTT. It is translated as CSARPSGTTDTQYF.

This chain connects TRBV11-2 to TRBJ1-6; 11 bases line up with TRBD1. The germline gives CDR1 SGHAT, CDR2 FQNNGV. The CDR3 runs 15 residues. With 0 bases clipped from V and 10 bases from J, the junction kept 2 bases outside the gene matches. The chain's CDR3 is CASSLEGQGVSPLHF. CDR3 sequence (DNA): TGTGCCAGCAGCTTAGAGGGACAGGGGGTATCACCCCTCCACTTT.

The rearrangement links TRBV9 to TRBJ2-3; the match to TRBD2 covers 8 bases. V was pared by 4 bases and J by 6 bases, with 13 bases of the junction left unmatched. The CDR3 contains 16 residues. The germline V gene has CDR1 SGDLS and CDR2 YYNGEE. This CDR3 is CASSSLQREKGDTQYF. The CDR3 DNA follows: TGTGCCAGCAGCTCCCTTCAGCGGGAGAAAGGTGATACGCAGTATTTT.

This clonotype was detected a few times. CDR3 loop: CASSPDQGSNLHF. In DNA, the CDR3 is TGTGCCAGCAGCCCCGATCAGGGGTCTAATCTCCACTTT. The rearrangement uses TRBV7-6 and TRBJ1-6; a weak D match, TRBD1 (6 bases). The CDR3 covers 13 residues. Germline V gives CDR1 SGHVS, CDR2 FNYEAQ. Trimming took off 5 bases at V and 16 bases at J, with 18 bases between the two ends.